The 20 T cell receptor beta chains listed next were all sequenced from one sample in a study of T-cell memory formation after mild COVID-19. TCRdb passed the 5' RACE reads through MiXCR, listing each CDR3 protein once. The sample has 300,000 or so distinct CDR3 sequences, 15% to 20% seen once; the top ten hold 20% to 25%. The specimen was PBMCs or a T cell subset sorted from them (not recorded which). These receptors came from a man between 18 and 29 years old who had mild COVID-19 (a few samples of this study predate the infection). Cell type and time point are not known.

The V and J genes are TRBV5-6 and TRBJ2-6; TRBD2 matches at 9 bases. The CDR3 extends over 18 amino acids. V lost 1 base, J lost 3 bases, and 8 bases stayed unmatched. The germline gives CDR1 SGHDT, CDR2 YYEEEE. The DNA of the CDR3 is TGTGCCAGCAGCTTGAAATGGAGCGGGGGGCTTGGGGCCAACGTCCTGACTTTC. This gives the protein CASSLKWSGGLGANVLTF.

There are a few counts of this clonotype. The chain couples TRBV28 to TRBJ2-7; TRBD2 might be the D (5 bases). Germline V gene data show CDR1 as MDHEN and CDR2 as SYDVKM. V lost 6 bases to trimming and J lost 1 base, with 16 bases between them. This CDR3 spans 15 amino acids. The CDR3 DNA is TGTGCCAGCAGCCGGGGAGACTCCGGATCCTACGAGCAGTACGTC. This encodes CASSRGDSGSYEQYV.

This clonotype was seen a few times. This chain's CDR3 is CASSPSGQGAGEQYF. In DNA, the CDR3 is TGTGCCAGCTCACCTTCGGGACAGGGGGCAGGGGAGCAGTACTTC. The chain recombines TRBV18 with TRBJ2-7, with 12 bases fitting TRBD1. Per germline, CDR1 KGHSH and CDR2 LQKENI. V lost 3 bases to trimming and J lost 7 bases; unmatched junction nucleotides: 7. This CDR3 comprises 15 residues. The entire variable domain, with the rest obtained from reference TRBV18 and TRBJ2-7, is as follows: NAGVMQNPRHLVRRRGQEARLRCSPMKGHSHVYWYRQLPEEGLKFMVYLQKENIIDESGMPKERFSAEFPKEGPSILRIQQVVRGDSAAYFCASSPSGQGAGEQYFGPGTRLTVT.

The genes are TRBV14 and TRBJ2-5; 7 bases agree with TRBD1. CDR1 is SGHDN, CDR2 FVKESK, per germline. CDR3 size: 16 residues. V gave up 1 base and J gave up 4 bases; unmatched junction bases: 9. For the CDR3, the DNA is TGTGCCAGCAGCCAAGCGAGAGACAGGGTTTCAGAGACCCAGTACTTC. Protein sequence: CASSQARDRVSETQYF.

This clonotype was picked up many times. The genes are TRBV10-3 and TRBJ1-5; tentative D call: TRBD1 (5 bases). CDR1 is ENHRY and CDR2 is SYGVKD in the germline V gene. V lost 0 bases and J 5 bases, leaving 11 bases between the germline ends. The CDR3 is 15 residues long. The CDR3 loop is CAISESPQGYQPQHF. In DNA, the CDR3 is TGTGCCATCAGTGAGTCGCCCCAGGGCTATCAGCCCCAGCATTTT.

This clonotype was picked up a small number of times. V gene TRBV20-1 combines with J gene TRBJ1-1; no firm D call. With 5 bases removed from V and 0 bases from J, the gap between germline ends came to 10 bases. The germline CDR1 and CDR2 sequences are DFQATT and SNEGSKA (reference sequence). This CDR3 is built from 13 residues. The CDR3 DNA reads as TGCAGTGCTCTACGGGATGTGAACACTGAAGCTTTCTTT. It codes for CSALRDVNTEAFF.

V is TRBV4-2 and J is TRBJ2-6, with TRBD1 matching over 8 bases. Germline lookup yields CDR1 LGHNA and CDR2 YNFKEQ. V lost 0 bases, J lost 9 bases, and 13 bases stayed unmatched. The CDR3 runs to 18 residues. The CDR3 loop reads CASSQDQGATLRVNVLTF. In DNA, the CDR3 is TGTGCCAGCAGCCAAGATCAGGGGGCTACCCTCCGGGTCAACGTCCTGACTTTC.

The CDR3 loop is CSARNPGLEVHEQYV. The DNA for the CDR3 is TGCAGTGCTAGAAATCCGGGACTAGAGGTGCATGAGCAGTACGTC. This rearrangement joins TRBV20-1 to TRBJ2-7, with 8 bases identical to TRBD2. This CDR3 comprises 15 residues. In germline, CDR1 is DFQATT, CDR2 SNEGSKA (reference sequence). Trimming cost V 2 bases and J 7 bases; bases outside gene matches: 13.

In this sample, this clonotype turned up a few times. The V and J genes are TRBV28 and TRBJ1-1, with D hard to call. Germline lookup yields CDR1 MDHEN and CDR2 SYDVKM. V was cut by 6 bases and J by 6 bases, with 8 bases left in between. The CDR3 contains 11 residues. CDR3 in amino acids: CASRWWAEAFF. In DNA form, the CDR3 reads TGTGCCAGCAGGTGGTGGGCTGAAGCTTTCTTT.

This clonotype was seen a few times. The chain couples TRBV25-1 to TRBJ2-5; 10 nucleotides line up with TRBD1. CDR3 size: 16 residues. The J segment lost 5 bases and the V segment lost 3 bases, leaving 9 bases of the junction unmatched. Germline CDR1 reads MGHDK; CDR2 reads SYGVNS. The chain's CDR3 is CASSDPGTGVGETQYF. Written as DNA, the CDR3 is TGTGCCAGCAGTGACCCCGGGACAGGGGTGGGGGAGACCCAGTACTTC.

This chain joins TRBV6-2 or TRBV6-3 and TRBJ2-1; D gene ambiguous. In germline, CDR1 is MNHEY, CDR2 SVGEGT. V gave up 4 bases and J gave up 0 bases, with 7 bases separating them. The length of the CDR3 is 14 residues. As DNA, the CDR3 is TGTGCCAGCAGTTCGCTCCGCTCCTACAATGAGCAGTTCTTC. Its protein is CASSSLRSYNEQFF.

This clonotype appeared a few times. V is TRBV20-1 and J is TRBJ2-3, with TRBD1 identical over 8 bases. The CDR3 is made up of 13 amino acids. V lost 6 bases and J lost 4; bases outside the gene matches: 6. Germline values: CDR1 DFQATT, CDR2 SNEGSKA (reference sequence). The CDR3 here is CSAWRQGPDTQYF. CDR3 nucleotide sequence: TGCAGTGCCTGGAGACAGGGGCCAGATACGCAGTATTTT.

Within the sample, this clonotype is medium-sized. The chain combines TRBV18 with TRBJ2-5; 10 bases are shared with TRBD2. J was trimmed by 2 bases and V by 4 bases; bases with no gene match: 4. Germline V gene sequence: CDR1 KGHSH, CDR2 LQKENI. The CDR3 contains 15 residues. This CDR3 is CASSRTSGGQETQYF. The CDR3 nucleotides are TGTGCCAGCTCACGGACTAGCGGAGGACAAGAGACCCAGTACTTC.

The V call is TRBV29-1, the J call TRBJ2-1; 11 nucleotides align to TRBD2. Germline V gene data show CDR1 as SQVTM and CDR2 as ANQGSEA. This CDR3 has 14 residues. J was trimmed by 7 bases and V by 3 bases; bases with no gene match: 5. The CDR3 loop is CSVEEGLAANEQFF. CDR3 DNA: TGCAGCGTTGAGGAGGGACTAGCGGCGAATGAGCAGTTCTTC.

The CDR3 here is CASSSVGGAITDTQYF. DNA for the CDR3: TGTGCCAGCAGCTCGGTGGGGGGGGCCATCACAGATACGCAGTATTTT. V gene TRBV13 combines with J gene TRBJ2-3, with D tentatively TRBD2 (7 bases). V was shortened by 4 bases and J by 2 bases, with 16 bases between the two germline ends. The CDR3 runs to 16 residues. The V gene's germline CDR1 is PRHDT and CDR2 FYEKMQ (reference sequence).

The J gene is TRBJ2-5, the V gene TRBV5-1; 9 bases are shared with TRBD2. The V and J ends lost 2 bases and 3 bases, in that order; junction bases with no gene match: 2. CDR1 is SGHRS and CDR2 is YFSETQ in the germline V gene. The CDR3 runs 14 residues. CDR3 bases: TGCGCCAGCAGCTTCGGCGGGGGGGAAGAGACCCAGTACTTC. Its protein is CASSFGGGEETQYF.

This clonotype has a count of ten or more. V and J are TRBV7-2 and TRBJ2-3, with D hard to call. V was trimmed by 5 bases and J by 1 base, leaving 16 bases between them. The CDR3 loop spans 16 amino acids. The germline V gene has CDR1 SGHTA and CDR2 FQGNSA. The CDR3 DNA follows: TGTGCCAGCAGCCCTGGGCATACCTCTGGCACAGATACGCAGTATTTT. Protein sequence: CASSPGHTSGTDTQYF.

The gene calls are TRBV6-5 and TRBJ2-3; D is unresolved. Germline V gene lookup returns CDR1 MNHEY and CDR2 SVGAGI. V lost 10 bases and J lost 1, with 9 bases in between. This CDR3 contains 12 residues. The CDR3, as DNA: TGTGCCACCAGGCCCGGCACAGATACGCAGTATTTT. The encoded protein is CATRPGTDTQYF.

This clonotype showed up just a few times. The chain uses TRBV24-1 and TRBJ2-1; D might be TRBD2 (6 bases). The CDR3 runs 15 residues. V dropped 5 bases and J dropped 3 bases, with 13 bases sitting between them. The germline gives CDR1 KGHDR, CDR2 SFDVKD. The CDR3 loop is CATSARGGDYNEQFF. As DNA, the CDR3 is TGTGCCACCAGTGCGCGGGGAGGCGACTACAATGAGCAGTTCTTC.

V is TRBV4-3 and J is TRBJ2-1; possibly TRBD1 for D (6 bases). The V end was cut by 4 bases, the J end by 9 bases, with 10 bases between. Looked up from germline, CDR1 is LGHNA and CDR2 is YSLEER. The CDR3 consists of 12 residues. CDR3 DNA: TGCGCCAGCAGCCCCACAGGGTCTGAGCAGTTCTTC. This encodes CASSPTGSEQFF.